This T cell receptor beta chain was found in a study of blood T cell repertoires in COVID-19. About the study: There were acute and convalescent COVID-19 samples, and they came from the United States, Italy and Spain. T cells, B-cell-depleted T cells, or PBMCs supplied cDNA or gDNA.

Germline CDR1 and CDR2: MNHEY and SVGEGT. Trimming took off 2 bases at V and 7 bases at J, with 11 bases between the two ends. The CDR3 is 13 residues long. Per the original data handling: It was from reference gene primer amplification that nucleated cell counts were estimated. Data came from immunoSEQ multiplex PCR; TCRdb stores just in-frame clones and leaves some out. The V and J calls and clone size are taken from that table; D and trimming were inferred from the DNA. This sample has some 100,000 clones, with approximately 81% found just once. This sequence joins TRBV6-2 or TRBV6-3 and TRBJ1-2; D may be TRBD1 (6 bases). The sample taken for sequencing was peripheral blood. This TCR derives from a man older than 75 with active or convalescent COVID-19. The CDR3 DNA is TGTGCCAGCAGTTACCTACAGGGAAGTGGCTACACCTTC. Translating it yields CASSYLQGSGYTF.